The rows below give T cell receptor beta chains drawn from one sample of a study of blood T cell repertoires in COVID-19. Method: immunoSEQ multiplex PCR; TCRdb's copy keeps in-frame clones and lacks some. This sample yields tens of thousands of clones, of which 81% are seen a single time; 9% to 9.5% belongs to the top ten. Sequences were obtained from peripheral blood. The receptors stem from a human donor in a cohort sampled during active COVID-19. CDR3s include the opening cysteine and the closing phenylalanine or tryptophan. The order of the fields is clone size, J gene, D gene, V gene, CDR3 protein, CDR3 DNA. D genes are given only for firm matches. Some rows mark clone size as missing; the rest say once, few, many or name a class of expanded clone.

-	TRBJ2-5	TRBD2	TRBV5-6	CASSLRLIATGGGETQYF	TGTGCCAGCAGCTTGAGGCTAATAGCCACGGGAGGCGGGGAGACCCAGTACTTC
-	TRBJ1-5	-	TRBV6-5	CASSRSGSLNQPQHF	TGTGCCAGCAGTCGGTCGGGGTCCCTCAATCAGCCCCAGCATTTT
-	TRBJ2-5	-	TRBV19	CASSIAGETQYF	TGTGCCAGTAGTATAGCGGGAGAGACCCAGTACTTC
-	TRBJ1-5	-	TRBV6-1	CASSEQGPQHF	TGTGCCAGCAGTGAACAGGGACCCCAGCATTTT
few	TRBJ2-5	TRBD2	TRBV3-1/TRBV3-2	CASSQAGAGGKTQYF	TGTGCCAGCAGCCAAGCGGGAGCGGGGGGAAAGACCCAGTACTTC
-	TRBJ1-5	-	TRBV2	CASNPNYSNQPQHF	TGTGCCAGCAATCCTAACTATAGCAATCAGCCCCAGCATTTT
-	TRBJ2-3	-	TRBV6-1	CASSVFLWGDVSDTQYF	TGTGCCAGCAGTGTATTCCTTTGGGGCGACGTCTCAGATACGCAGTATTTT
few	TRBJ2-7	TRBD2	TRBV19	CASKGSGGSSYEQYF	TGTGCCAGTAAAGGTAGCGGCGGGAGCTCCTACGAGCAGTACTTC
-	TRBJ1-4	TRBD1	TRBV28	CASSARDSLTEKLFF	TGTGCCAGCAGTGCAAGGGACAGCCTTACTGAAAAACTGTTTTTT
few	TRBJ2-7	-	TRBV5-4	CASSSGTPRDYEQYF	TGTGCCAGCAGTTCCGGGACACCGAGAGACTACGAGCAGTACTTC
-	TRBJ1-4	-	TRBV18	CASSEGATNEKLFF	TGTGCCAGCTCCGAGGGCGCAACTAATGAAAAACTGTTTTTT
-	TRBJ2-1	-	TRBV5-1	CASSFLGDSYNEQFF	TGCGCCAGCAGCTTTCTAGGGGACTCCTACAATGAGCAGTTCTTC
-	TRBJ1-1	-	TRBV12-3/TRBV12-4	CASTPMRNREAFF	TGTGCCAGCACCCCTATGAGGAACAGGGAAGCTTTCTTT
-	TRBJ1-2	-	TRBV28	CASSFPLWAGDYGYTF	TGTGCCAGCAGTTTCCCGCTTTGGGCAGGGGATTATGGCTACACCTTC
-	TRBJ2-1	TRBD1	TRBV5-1	CASRTSGQNYNEQFF	TGCGCCAGCAGAACTTCGGGACAGAACTACAATGAGCAGTTCTTC
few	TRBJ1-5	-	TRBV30	CAWSPGDMDQPQHF	TGTGCCTGGAGTCCGGGGGATATGGATCAGCCCCAGCATTTT
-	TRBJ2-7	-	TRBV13	CASSLEGGYEQYF	TGTGCCAGCAGCTTAGAAGGCGGATACGAGCAGTACTTC
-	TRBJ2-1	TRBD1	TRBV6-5	CASSLDRSSYNEQFF	TGTGCCAGCAGCCTGGACAGGAGCTCCTACAATGAGCAGTTCTTC
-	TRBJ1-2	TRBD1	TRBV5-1	CASRPDRGRNDYGYTF	TGCGCCAGCAGACCTGACAGGGGGCGAAACGACTATGGCTACACCTTC
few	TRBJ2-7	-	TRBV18	CASSPPGQAYEQYF	TGTGCCAGCTCACCACCGGGACAAGCCTACGAGCAGTACTTC
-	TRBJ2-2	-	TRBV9	CASSALPSTGELFF	TGTGCCAGCAGCGCACTCCCGAGCACCGGGGAGCTGTTTTTT
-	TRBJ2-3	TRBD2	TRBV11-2	CASSPLSLAEFTDTQYF	TGTGCCAGCAGCCCACTGTCCCTAGCGGAGTTCACAGATACGCAGTATTTT
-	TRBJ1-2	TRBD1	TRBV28	CASRWEGGTGGGYTF	TGTGCCAGCAGATGGGAGGGTGGGACAGGGGGTGGCTACACCTTC
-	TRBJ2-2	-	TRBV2	CASSEGLLNTGELFF	TGTGCCAGCAGTGAGGGGCTCCTGAACACCGGGGAGCTGTTTTTT
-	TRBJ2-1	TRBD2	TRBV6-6	CASSPWILADYNEQFF	TGTGCCAGCAGTCCCTGGATTCTAGCGGACTACAATGAGCAGTTCTTC
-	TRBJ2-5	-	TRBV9	CASSVQRTSNQETQYF	TGTGCCAGCAGCGTACAACGTACTAGCAACCAAGAGACCCAGTACTTC
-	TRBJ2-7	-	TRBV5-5	CASSQQGWEQYF	TGTGCCAGCAGCCAACAGGGTTGGGAGCAGTACTTC
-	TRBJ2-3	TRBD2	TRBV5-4	CASSLVGRGPDTQYF	TGTGCCAGCAGCTTGGTGGGGAGGGGACCAGATACGCAGTATTTT
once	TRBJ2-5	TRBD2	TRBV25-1	CASSSGSAGKTQYF	TGTGCCAGCAGTAGCGGGAGCGCCGGGAAGACCCAGTACTTC
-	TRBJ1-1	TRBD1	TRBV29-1	CSARSLGTGLDEAFF	TGCAGCGCGCGGAGCCTCGGGACAGGGTTAGATGAAGCTTTCTTT
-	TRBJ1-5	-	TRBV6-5	CASSYTGTDQPQHF	TGTGCCAGCAGTTACACAGGGACCGATCAGCCCCAGCATTTT
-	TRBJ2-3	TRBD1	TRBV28	CASRNRDRGPDTQYF	TGTGCCAGCAGAAACCGGGACAGGGGGCCAGATACGCAGTATTTT
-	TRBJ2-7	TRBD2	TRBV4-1	CASSQGTSGYEQYF	TGCGCCAGCAGCCAAGGGACTAGCGGCTACGAGCAGTACTTC
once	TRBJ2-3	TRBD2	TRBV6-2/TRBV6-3	CASSYGRATDTQYF	TGTGCCAGCAGTTACGGGAGGGCCACAGATACGCAGTATTTT
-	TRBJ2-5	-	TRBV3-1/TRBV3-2	CASSPTLLAAETQYF	TGTGCCAGCAGCCCGACTCTTCTGGCCGCAGAGACCCAGTACTTC
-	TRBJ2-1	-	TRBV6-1	CASSDPGNEQFF	TGTGCCAGCAGTGATCCAGGGAATGAGCAGTTCTTC
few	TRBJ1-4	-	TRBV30	CAWSAGKKLFF	TGTGCCTGGAGTGCAGGGAAAAAACTGTTTTTT
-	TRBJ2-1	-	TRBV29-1	CSVEIVLVGAYNEQFF	TGCAGCGTTGAAATTGTCCTGGTGGGAGCCTACAATGAGCAGTTCTTC
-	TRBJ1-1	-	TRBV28	CASSLGGNTEAFF	TGTGCCAGCAGTTTAGGAGGTAACACTGAAGCTTTCTTT
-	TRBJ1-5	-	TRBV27	CASGGDLSNQPQHF	TGTGCCAGTGGGGGGGACCTTAGCAATCAGCCCCAGCATTTT
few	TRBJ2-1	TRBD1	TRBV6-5	CASSSTGGLRNEQFF	TGTGCCAGCAGTTCGACAGGGGGACTTCGGAATGAGCAGTTCTTC
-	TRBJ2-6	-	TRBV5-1	CASSLDPGGVFLSSGANVLTF	TGCGCCAGCAGCTTGGATCCCGGCGGGGTCTTTCTCTCCTCTGGGGCCAACGTCCTGACTTTC